The clone carrying this TCR beta chain has just one count. Germline CDR1 and CDR2: SGHVS and FNYEAQ. V lost 5 bases, J lost 4 bases, and 7 bases lay in between. The CDR3 sequence is 12 residues long. Profiling relied on immunoSEQ multiplex PCR, and the TCRdb table lists in-frame clones only, not all of them. The sample has approximately 40,000 clones, about 88% seen once. This specimen belongs to a study of blood T cell repertoires in COVID-19. Across the study: Donors in the United States, Italy and Spain gave samples during acute or convalescent COVID-19.

The chain recombines TRBV7-6 with TRBJ2-3; D is undetermined. The clonotype originates from a human donor in a cohort sampled during active COVID-19. The sequenced material came from peripheral blood. CDR3 sequence reads: CASSDRADTQYF. CDR3 DNA sequence: TGTGCCAGCAGCGATAGAGCAGATACGCAGTATTTT.